This TCR beta chain was profiled in a study of vaccination and CD4 T cells after COVID-19. Across the study: Post-vaccine sample collection happened at a median of about 10 weeks after dose two, ranging 14 to 241.

Treatment: roughly 10-day PBMC culture with coronavirus spike peptide pools or control peptides (ViraFEST assay). In the ViraFEST assay, peptide-pool expansion preceded TCR sequencing of expanded clonotypes. Each well held over 1.5 million PBMCs in IL-2 (approximately 10 IU/ml) medium with roughly 11 ug/ml peptide pools. This CDR3 spans 14 amino acids. CDR1 is ENHRY, CDR2 SYGVKD, per germline. V lost 11 bases and J 4 bases, leaving 15 bases between the germline ends. The Oncomine TCR Beta short-read assay was applied to DNA of cultured CD4+ T cells. TCRdb ran MiXCR on the PCR reads and lists one entry per CDR3 protein. Counted here are more than 6,500 distinct CDR3 sequences, around two thirds occurring once; the ten biggest clones make up under 20%. To note about this clonotype: Its antigen is not known.

The gene calls are TRBV10-3 and TRBJ1-6; perhaps TRBD1 as D (6 bases). The TCR sequence derives from a human donor who had recovered from COVID-19. Sequencing input: CD4+ T cells from blood, cultured in vitro. The CDR3 region is CAARLDSYNSPLHF. In DNA form, the CDR3 reads TGTGCCGCCCGCTTGGACAGTTATAATTCACCCCTCCACTTT.